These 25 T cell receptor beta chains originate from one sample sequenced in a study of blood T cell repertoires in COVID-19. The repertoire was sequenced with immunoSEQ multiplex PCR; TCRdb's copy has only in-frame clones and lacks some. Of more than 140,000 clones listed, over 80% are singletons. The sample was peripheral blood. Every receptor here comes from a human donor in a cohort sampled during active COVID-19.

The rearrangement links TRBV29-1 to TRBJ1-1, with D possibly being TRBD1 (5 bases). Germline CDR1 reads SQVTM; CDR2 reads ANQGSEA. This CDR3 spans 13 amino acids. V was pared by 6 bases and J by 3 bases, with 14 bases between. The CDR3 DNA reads TGCAGCGTCACCCCCCAACAGGACACTGAAGCTTTCTTT. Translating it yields CSVTPQQDTEAFF.

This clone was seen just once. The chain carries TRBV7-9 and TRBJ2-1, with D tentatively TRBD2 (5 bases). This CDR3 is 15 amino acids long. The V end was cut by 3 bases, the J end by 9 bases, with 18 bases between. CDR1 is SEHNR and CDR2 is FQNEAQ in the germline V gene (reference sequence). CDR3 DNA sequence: TGTGCCAGCAGCTTCCGAACTGCCCAGGCGGGTGAGCAGTTCTTC. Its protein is CASSFRTAQAGEQFF.

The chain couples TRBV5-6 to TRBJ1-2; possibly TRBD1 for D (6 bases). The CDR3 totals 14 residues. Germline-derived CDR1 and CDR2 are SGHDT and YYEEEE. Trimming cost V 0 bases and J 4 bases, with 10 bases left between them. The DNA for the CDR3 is TGTGCCAGCAGCTTGGCCCGGACAGTCTATGGCTACACCTTC. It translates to CASSLARTVYGYTF.

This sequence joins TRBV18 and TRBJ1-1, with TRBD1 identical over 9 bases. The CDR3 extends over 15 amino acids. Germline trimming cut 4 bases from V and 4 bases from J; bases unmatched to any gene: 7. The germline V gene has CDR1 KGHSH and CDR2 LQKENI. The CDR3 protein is CASSLRTGVGTEAFF. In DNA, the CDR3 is TGTGCCAGCTCACTGCGGACAGGGGTAGGCACTGAAGCTTTCTTT. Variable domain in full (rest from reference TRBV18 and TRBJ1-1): NAGVMQNPRHLVRRRGQEARLRCSPMKGHSHVYWYRQLPEEGLKFMVYLQKENIIDESGMPKERFSAEFPKEGPSILRIQQVVRGDSAAYFCASSLRTGVGTEAFFGQGTRLTVV.

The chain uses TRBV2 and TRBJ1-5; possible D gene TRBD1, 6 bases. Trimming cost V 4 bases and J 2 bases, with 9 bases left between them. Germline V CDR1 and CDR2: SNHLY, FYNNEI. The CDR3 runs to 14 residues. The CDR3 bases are TGTGCCAGCAGTGTAGGGGGGGGCAATCAGCCCCAGCATTTT. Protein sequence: CASSVGGGNQPQHF.

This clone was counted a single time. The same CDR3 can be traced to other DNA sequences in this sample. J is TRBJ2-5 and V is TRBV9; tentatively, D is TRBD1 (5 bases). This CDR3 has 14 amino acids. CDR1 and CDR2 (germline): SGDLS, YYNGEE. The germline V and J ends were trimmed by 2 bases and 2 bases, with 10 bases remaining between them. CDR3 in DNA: TGTGCCAGCAGCGTCGGACGGACACAAGAGACCCAGTACTTC. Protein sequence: CASSVGRTQETQYF.

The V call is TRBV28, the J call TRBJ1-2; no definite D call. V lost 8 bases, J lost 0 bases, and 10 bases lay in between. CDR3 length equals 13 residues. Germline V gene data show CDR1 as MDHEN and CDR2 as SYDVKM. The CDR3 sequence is CASRENANYGYTF. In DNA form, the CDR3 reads TGTGCCAGCCGGGAAAATGCTAACTATGGCTACACCTTC.

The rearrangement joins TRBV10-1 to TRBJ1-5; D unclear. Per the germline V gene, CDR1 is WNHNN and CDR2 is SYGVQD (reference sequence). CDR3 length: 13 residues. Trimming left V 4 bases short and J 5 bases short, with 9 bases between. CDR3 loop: CASSAPEDQPQHF. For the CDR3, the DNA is TGCGCCAGCAGTGCCCCCGAGGATCAGCCCCAGCATTTT.

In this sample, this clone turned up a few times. The CDR3 loop is CASSQDMGQPQHF. DNA for the CDR3: TGTGCCAGCAGCCAAGATATGGGCCAGCCCCAGCATTTT. The chain combines TRBV3-1 (or the pseudogene TRBV3-2) with TRBJ1-5; D remains ambiguous. Germline-derived CDR1 and CDR2 are LGHDT and YNNKEL (reference sequence). The V end was cut by 0 bases, the J end by 7 bases, with 7 bases between. CDR3 length equals 13 residues.

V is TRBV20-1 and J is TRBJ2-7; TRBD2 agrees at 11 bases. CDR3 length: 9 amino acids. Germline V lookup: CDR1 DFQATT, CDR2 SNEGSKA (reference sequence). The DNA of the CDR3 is TGCAAAACCGGGACTAGCGGATACTTC. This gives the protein CKTGTSGYF.

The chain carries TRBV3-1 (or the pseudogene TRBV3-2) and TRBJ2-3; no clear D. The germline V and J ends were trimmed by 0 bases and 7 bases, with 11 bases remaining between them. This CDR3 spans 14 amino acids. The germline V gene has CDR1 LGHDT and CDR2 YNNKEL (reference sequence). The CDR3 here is CASSQEQSSYTQYF. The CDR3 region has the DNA TGTGCCAGCAGCCAAGAACAATCTTCCTATACGCAGTATTTT.

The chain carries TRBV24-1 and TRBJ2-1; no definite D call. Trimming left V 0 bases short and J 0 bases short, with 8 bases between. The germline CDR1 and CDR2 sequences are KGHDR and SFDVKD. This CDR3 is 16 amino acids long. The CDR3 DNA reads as TGTGCCACCAGTGATTTGGCCCCGAGCTCCTACAATGAGCAGTTCTTC. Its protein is CATSDLAPSSYNEQFF.

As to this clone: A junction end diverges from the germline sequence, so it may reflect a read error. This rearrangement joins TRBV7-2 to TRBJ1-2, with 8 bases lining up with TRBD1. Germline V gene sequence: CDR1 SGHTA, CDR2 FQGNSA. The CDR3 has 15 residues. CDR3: CASSLLKTGDYGYTF. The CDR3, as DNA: TGTGCCAGCAGCTTACTTAAGACAGGGGACTACGGCTACACCTTC.

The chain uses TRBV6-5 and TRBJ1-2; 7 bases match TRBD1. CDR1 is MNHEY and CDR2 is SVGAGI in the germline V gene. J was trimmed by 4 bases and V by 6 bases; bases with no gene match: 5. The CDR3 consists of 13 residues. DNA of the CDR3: TGTGCCAGCAGCTTAACAGGGGTCTATGGCTACACCTTC. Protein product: CASSLTGVYGYTF.

The CDR3 DNA reads TGCGCCAGCAGGGGGAACGGACAGCCTAATTCACCCCTCCACTTT. It yields the protein CASRGNGQPNSPLHF. The rearrangement joins TRBV5-1 to TRBJ1-6, with D maybe TRBD1 (6 bases). In germline, CDR1 is SGHRS, CDR2 YFSETQ. This CDR3 region has 15 residues. With 5 bases removed from V and 6 bases from J, the gap between germline ends came to 15 bases.

The CDR3 region is CASSYGGHRQETQYF. The CDR3 DNA is TGTGCCAGCAGTTACGGTGGACACCGCCAAGAGACCCAGTACTTC. The V and J genes are TRBV6-5 and TRBJ2-5, with a tentative D call TRBD1 (5 bases). The CDR3 sequence is 15 residues long. Between the trimmed V and J ends, which lost 2 bases and 1 base, there was a span of 11 bases. Germline CDR1 is MNHEY and CDR2 is SVGAGI.

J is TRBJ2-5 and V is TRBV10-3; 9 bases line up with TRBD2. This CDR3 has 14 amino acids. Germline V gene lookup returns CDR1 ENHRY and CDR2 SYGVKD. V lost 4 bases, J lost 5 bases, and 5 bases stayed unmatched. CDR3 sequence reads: CAISAREGPETQYF. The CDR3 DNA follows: TGTGCCATCAGTGCGCGGGAGGGCCCCGAGACCCAGTACTTC.

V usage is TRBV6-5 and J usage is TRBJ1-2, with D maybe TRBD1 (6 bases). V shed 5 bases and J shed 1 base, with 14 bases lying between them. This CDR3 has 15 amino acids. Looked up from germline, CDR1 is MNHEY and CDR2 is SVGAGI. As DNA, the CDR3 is TGTGCCAGCAGTCCACACAGGGACCTTAACTATGGCTACACCTTC. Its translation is CASSPHRDLNYGYTF.

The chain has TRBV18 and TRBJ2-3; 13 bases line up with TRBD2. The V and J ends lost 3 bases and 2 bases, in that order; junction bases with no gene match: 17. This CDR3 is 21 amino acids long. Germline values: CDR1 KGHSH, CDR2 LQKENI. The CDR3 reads CASSPSQLAGGPSRLTDTQYF. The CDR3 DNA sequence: TGTGCCAGCTCACCGTCTCAACTAGCGGGAGGGCCTTCTCGGCTCACAGATACGCAGTATTTT.

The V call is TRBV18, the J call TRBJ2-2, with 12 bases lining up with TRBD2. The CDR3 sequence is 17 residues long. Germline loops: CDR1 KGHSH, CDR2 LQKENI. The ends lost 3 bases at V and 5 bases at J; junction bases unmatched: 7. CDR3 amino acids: CASSPTRLAGETGELFF. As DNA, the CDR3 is TGTGCCAGCTCACCGACTCGACTAGCGGGAGAGACCGGGGAGCTGTTTTTT.

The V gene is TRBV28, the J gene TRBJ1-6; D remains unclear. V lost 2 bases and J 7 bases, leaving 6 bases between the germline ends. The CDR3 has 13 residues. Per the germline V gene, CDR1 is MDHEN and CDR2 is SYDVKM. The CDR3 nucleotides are TGTGCCAGCAGTTTAGACGGGAATTCACCCCTCCACTTT. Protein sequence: CASSLDGNSPLHF. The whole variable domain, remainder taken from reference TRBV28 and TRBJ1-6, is DVKVTQSSRYLVKRTGEKVFLECVQDMDHENMFWYRQDPGLGLRLIYFSYDVKMKEKGDIPEGYSVSREKKERFSLILESASTNQTSMYLCASSLDGNSPLHFGNGTRLTVT.

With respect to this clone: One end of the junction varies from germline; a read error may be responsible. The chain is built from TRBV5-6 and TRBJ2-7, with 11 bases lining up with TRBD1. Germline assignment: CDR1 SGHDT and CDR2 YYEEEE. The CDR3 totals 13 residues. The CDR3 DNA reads TGTGCCAGCAGGGGAAAGGACAGGGGGCTCCCCTTCTTC. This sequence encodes CASRGKDRGLPFF.

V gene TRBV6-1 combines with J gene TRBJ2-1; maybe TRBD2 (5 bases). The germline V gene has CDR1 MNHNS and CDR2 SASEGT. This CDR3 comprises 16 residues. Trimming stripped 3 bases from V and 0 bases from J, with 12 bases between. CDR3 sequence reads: CASSDQDLSSYNEQFF. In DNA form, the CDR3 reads TGTGCCAGCAGTGACCAGGACTTGAGCTCCTACAATGAGCAGTTCTTC.

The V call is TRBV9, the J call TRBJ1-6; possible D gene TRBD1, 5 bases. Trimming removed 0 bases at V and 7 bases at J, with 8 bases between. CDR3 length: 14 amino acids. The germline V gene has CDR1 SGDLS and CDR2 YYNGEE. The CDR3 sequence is CASSVGQLNSPLHF. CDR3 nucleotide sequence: TGTGCCAGCAGCGTAGGACAGCTCAATTCACCCCTCCACTTT.

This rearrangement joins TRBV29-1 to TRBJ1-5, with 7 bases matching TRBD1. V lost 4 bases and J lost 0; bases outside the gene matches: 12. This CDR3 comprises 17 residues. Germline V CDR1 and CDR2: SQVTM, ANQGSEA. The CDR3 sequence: CSVAGTGVGDSNQPQHF. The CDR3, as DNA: TGCAGCGTTGCGGGAACAGGGGTGGGAGATAGCAATCAGCCCCAGCATTTT.